This T cell receptor beta chain stems from a study of glioma-infiltrating T cells. Amplification of TCR alpha and beta CDR3 regions from RNA used iRepertoire nested multiplex PCR. TCRdb recomputed calls from the multiplex PCR reads with MiXCR, one row per CDR3 protein. The data contain roughly 200,000 distinct CDR3 sequences, around 40% of them singletons. The CDR3 has 17 residues. The trim removed 0 bases at V and 8 bases at J, leaving 13 bases unmatched. The germline CDR1 and CDR2 sequences are SGHRS and YFSETQ. The source is a human donor with low-grade glioma or glioblastoma, undergoing nonglioma brain surgery, or in good health (not recorded which). The sample taken for sequencing was glioma tissue, nonneoplastic brain tissue, or PBMCs (not recorded which). The V gene is TRBV5-1, the J gene TRBJ2-4; 8 bases map to TRBD1. CDR3 loop: CASSLGTGTTGKDIQYF. The CDR3 nucleotides are TGCGCCAGCAGCTTGGGGACAGGGACGACGGGGAAAGACATTCAGTACTTC.